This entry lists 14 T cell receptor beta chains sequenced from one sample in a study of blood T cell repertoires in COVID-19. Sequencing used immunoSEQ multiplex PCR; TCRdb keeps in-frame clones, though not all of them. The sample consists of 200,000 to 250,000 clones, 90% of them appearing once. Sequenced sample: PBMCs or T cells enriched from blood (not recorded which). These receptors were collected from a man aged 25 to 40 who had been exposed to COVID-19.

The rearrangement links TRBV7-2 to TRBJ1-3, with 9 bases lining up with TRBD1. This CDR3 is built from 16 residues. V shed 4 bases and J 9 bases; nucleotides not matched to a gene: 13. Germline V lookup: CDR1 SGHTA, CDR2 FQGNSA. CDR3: CASSSIPGQGSGTIYF. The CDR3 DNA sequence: TGTGCCAGCAGCTCGATTCCGGGACAGGGTTCGGGCACCATATATTTT.

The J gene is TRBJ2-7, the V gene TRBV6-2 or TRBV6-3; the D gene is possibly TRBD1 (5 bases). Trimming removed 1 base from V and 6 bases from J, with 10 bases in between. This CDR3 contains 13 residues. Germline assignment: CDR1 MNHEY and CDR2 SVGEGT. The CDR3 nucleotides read TGTGCCAGCAGTTACTTCCCTCAGGGCGAGCAGTACTTC. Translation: CASSYFPQGEQYF.

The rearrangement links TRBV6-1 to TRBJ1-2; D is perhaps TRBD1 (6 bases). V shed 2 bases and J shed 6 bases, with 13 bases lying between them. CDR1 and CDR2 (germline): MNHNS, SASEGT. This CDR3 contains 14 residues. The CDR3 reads CASSETGFLDGYTF. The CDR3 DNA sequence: TGTGCCAGCAGTGAAACAGGGTTCTTAGATGGCTACACCTTC.

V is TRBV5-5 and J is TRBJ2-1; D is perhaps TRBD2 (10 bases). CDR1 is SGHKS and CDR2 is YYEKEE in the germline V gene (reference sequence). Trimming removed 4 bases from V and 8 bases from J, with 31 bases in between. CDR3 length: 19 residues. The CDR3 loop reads CASSLFGTGTSERRDEQFF. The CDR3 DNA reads TGTGCCAGCAGCCTATTCGGGACAGGGACTAGCGAACGGCGAGATGAGCAGTTCTTC.

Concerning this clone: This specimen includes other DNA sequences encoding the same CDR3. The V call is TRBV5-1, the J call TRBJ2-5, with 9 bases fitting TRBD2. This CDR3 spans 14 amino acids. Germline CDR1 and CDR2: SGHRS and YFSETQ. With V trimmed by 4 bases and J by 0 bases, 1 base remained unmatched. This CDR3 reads CASSLAGYQETQYF. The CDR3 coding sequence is TGCGCCAGCAGCCTAGCGGGGTACCAAGAGACCCAGTACTTC.

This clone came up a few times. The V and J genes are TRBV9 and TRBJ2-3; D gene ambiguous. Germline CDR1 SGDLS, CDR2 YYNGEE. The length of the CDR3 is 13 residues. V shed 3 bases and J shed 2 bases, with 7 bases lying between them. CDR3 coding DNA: TGTGCCAGCAGCGGAACAGCCACAGATACGCAGTATTTT. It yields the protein CASSGTATDTQYF. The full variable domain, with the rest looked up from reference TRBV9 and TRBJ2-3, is DSGVTQTPKHLITATGQRVTLRCSPRSGDLSVYWYQQSLDQGLQFLIQYYNGEERAKGNILERFSAQQFPDLHSELNLSSLELGDSALYFCASSGTATDTQYFGPGTRLTVL.

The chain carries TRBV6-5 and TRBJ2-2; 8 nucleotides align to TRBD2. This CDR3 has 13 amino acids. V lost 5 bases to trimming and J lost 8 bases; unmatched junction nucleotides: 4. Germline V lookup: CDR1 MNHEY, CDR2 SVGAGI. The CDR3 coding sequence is TGTGCCAGCAGTCCGGGGGGGCCGGGGGAGCTGTTTTTT. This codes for CASSPGGPGELFF.

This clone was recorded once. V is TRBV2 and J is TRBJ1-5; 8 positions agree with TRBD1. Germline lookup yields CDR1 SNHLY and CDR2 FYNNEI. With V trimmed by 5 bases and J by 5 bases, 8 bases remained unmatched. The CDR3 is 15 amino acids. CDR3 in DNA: TGTGCCAGCAGTCTCCCCAGGGGGCTGGATCAGCCCCAGCATTTT. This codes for CASSLPRGLDQPQHF.

The CDR3 DNA is TGTGCCAGTAGTATCGGCGGGGACACAGATACGCAGTATTTT. Residues: CASSIGGDTDTQYF. The genes are TRBV19 and TRBJ2-3; D perhaps matches TRBD2 (6 bases). The germline V and J ends were trimmed by 3 bases and 2 bases, with 9 bases remaining between them. Germline-derived CDR1 and CDR2 are LNHDA and SQIVND (reference sequence). This CDR3 region has 14 residues.

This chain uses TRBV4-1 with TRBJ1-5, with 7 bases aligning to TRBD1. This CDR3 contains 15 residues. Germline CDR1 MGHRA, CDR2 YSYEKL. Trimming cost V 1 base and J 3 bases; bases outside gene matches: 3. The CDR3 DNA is TGCGCCAGCAGCCAAGGACAGGGAATCAATCAGCCCCAGCATTTT. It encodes CASSQGQGINQPQHF.

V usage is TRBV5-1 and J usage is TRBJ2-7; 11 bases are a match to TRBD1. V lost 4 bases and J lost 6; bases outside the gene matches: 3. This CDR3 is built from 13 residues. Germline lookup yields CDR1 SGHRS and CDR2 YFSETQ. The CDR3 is CASSAGQGVEQYF. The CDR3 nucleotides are TGCGCCAGCAGCGCGGGACAGGGGGTCGAGCAGTACTTC.

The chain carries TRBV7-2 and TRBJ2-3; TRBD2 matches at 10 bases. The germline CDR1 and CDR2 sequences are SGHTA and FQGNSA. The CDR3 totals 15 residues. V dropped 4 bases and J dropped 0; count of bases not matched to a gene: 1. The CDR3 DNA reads TGTGCCAGCAGCTCACTAGCGGGGAGCACAGATACGCAGTATTTT. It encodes CASSSLAGSTDTQYF.

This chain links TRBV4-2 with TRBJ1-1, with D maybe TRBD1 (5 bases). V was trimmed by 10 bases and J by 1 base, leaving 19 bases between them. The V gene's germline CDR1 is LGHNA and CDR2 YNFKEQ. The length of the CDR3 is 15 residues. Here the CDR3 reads CATYGPGRANTEAFF. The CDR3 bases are TGTGCCACGTATGGACCAGGCAGGGCGAACACTGAAGCTTTCTTT.

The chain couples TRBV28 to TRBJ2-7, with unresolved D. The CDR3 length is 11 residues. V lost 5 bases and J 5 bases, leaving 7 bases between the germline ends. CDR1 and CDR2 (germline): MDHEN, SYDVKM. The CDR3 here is CASSLPHEQYF. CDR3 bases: TGTGCCAGCAGTCTCCCCCACGAGCAGTACTTC. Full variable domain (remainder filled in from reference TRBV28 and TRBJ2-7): DVKVTQSSRYLVKRTGEKVFLECVQDMDHENMFWYRQDPGLGLRLIYFSYDVKMKEKGDIPEGYSVSREKKERFSLILESASTNQTSMYLCASSLPHEQYFGPGTRLTVT.